The 8 T cell receptor beta chains presented below share a single source sample, sequenced in a study of T-cell reconstitution after alpha-beta-depleted transplantation in children. It was with unique molecular identifiers that the TCRbeta library was prepared. MiXCR was run by TCRdb on the PCR reads, yielding one entry per CDR3 protein. Altogether just over 950,000 distinct CDR3 sequences are present, about 31% being singletons, with the ten largest covering approximately 30%. The source material was PBMCs, mostly from graft donor cells, sampled 360 days after TCRalphabeta/CD19-depleted stem cell transplant. These receptors all stem from a boy in the first two years of life who had a stem cell transplant for SCID, so the T cells may come from the graft donor.

This clonotype has more than one count but fewer than ten. V gene TRBV28 combines with J gene TRBJ1-1; D possibly corresponds to TRBD1 (5 bases). V was clipped by 5 bases and J by 8 bases, with 21 bases between them. This CDR3 is built from 15 residues. Germline CDR1 reads MDHEN; CDR2 reads SYDVKM. The CDR3 nucleotides read TGTGCCAGCAGTATTACCGGGCCCCGGTGGGGGGAAGCTTTCTTT. Translation gives CASSITGPRWGEAFF.

The chain carries TRBV29-1 and TRBJ2-1; D call uncertain. The germline V gene encodes CDR1 SQVTM and CDR2 ANQGSEA. The CDR3 contains 13 residues. Trimming shortened V by 6 bases and J by 10 bases, and 19 bases separated the two germline ends. CDR3 nucleotides: TGCAGCGTCGCCTACACAAGCTTGGGGGAGCAGTTCTTC. Residues: CSVAYTSLGEQFF.

The V gene is TRBV5-1, the J gene TRBJ1-2; 7 bases match TRBD1. Germline assignment: CDR1 SGHRS and CDR2 YFSETQ. CDR3 length: 13 residues. The junction had 4 bases not matched to a gene; V was cut back by 4 bases and J by 4 bases. DNA of the CDR3: TGCGCCAGCAGCCGGGGACAGCGCTATGGCTACACCTTC. This gives the protein CASSRGQRYGYTF. Full variable domain (rest looked up from reference TRBV5-1 and TRBJ1-2): KAGVTQTPRYLIKTRGQQVTLSCSPISGHRSVSWYQQTPGQGLQFLFEYFSETQRNKGNFPGRFSGRQFSNSRSEMNVSTLELGDSALYLCASSRGQRYGYTFGSGTRLTVV.

This sequence joins TRBV7-2 and TRBJ1-1; TRBD1 might be the D (5 bases). V lost 0 bases and J lost 4, with 12 bases in between. CDR3 length: 15 residues. In germline, CDR1 is SGHTA, CDR2 FQGNSA. CDR3 nucleotides: TGTGCCAGCAGCTTAGCGGGCAGGGATCCCACTGAAGCTTTCTTT. It is translated as CASSLAGRDPTEAFF.

This clonotype was recorded a few times. In DNA, the CDR3 is TGCAGTGCTTGGACAGGGGAATCTGACGAGCAGTACTTC. This translates into CSAWTGESDEQYF. The chain is built from TRBV20-1 and TRBJ2-7; the match to TRBD1 covers 9 bases. Germline CDR1 DFQATT, CDR2 SNEGSKA (reference sequence). The length of the CDR3 is 13 residues. V lost 5 bases, J lost 5 bases, and 7 bases stayed unmatched.

The rearrangement uses TRBV27 and TRBJ2-5; the D is unclear. This CDR3 comprises 13 residues. V lost 3 bases and J 4 bases, leaving 9 bases between the germline ends. Germline CDR1 is MNHEY and CDR2 is SMNVEV (reference sequence). The DNA of the CDR3 is TGTGCCAGCAGTTTTCAAACTGGAGAGACCCAGTACTTC. Translation gives CASSFQTGETQYF.

This rearrangement joins TRBV2 to TRBJ1-1; D uncertain. Germline CDR1 is SNHLY and CDR2 is FYNNEI. The CDR3 has 11 amino acids. The ends were cut back, 5 bases at V and 2 bases at J, with 3 bases in the middle. CDR3 sequence reads: CASSINTEAFF. CDR3 coding DNA: TGTGCCAGCAGTATCAACACTGAAGCTTTCTTT.

The chain couples TRBV20-1 to TRBJ1-4; 8 bases are shared with TRBD1. V trimming: 7 bases; J trimming: 8 bases; junction bases outside the gene matches: 9. Germline V lookup: CDR1 DFQATT, CDR2 SNEGSKA (reference sequence). This CDR3 is 13 amino acids long. DNA for the CDR3: TGCAGTGTCCCGGACAGGGATAGGGAAAAACTGTTTTTT. This sequence encodes CSVPDRDREKLFF.